This T cell receptor beta chain came from a study of control samples from healthy donors and cancer patients. The CDR3 spans 11 residues. Germline-derived CDR1 and CDR2 are SNHLY and FYNNEI. The germline V and J ends were trimmed by 6 bases and 5 bases, with 7 bases remaining between them. As to this clone: The sample carries other DNA sequences with the same CDR3.

Clones were read by immunoSEQ multiplex PCR, and TCRdb kept only the in-frame ones, dropping some. Of roughly 100,000 clones in the sample, 83% were seen once. The receptor was derived from a woman aged 45-65 years in good health. The chain joins TRBV2 to TRBJ2-5, with D maybe TRBD1 (5 bases). Sequencing input: blood. CDR3 bases: TGTGCCAGCAGGCAGGGTGAGACCCAGTACTTC. Amino acids: CASRQGETQYF.